A selection of T cell receptor beta chains follows, all from one sample in a study of shared clonotypes between healthy human individuals. The assay was immunoSEQ multiplex PCR, and TCRdb's table has in-frame clones only and misses some. The table lists about 2.3 million clones, 85% to 95% of them singletons. Sequenced input: naive CD4+ T cells from PBMCs. The receptors were gathered from a man aged 18 to 35 in good health. Some clones in this sample may be carry-over from other donors' samples. CDR3s include the opening cysteine and the closing phenylalanine or tryptophan. A D gene is named only where the DNA matches it firmly. The size field is filled for only some rows; it gives once, few, many or a size class.

clone_size: .; v_call: TRBV9; d_call: .; j_call: TRBJ1-3; cdr3_nt: TGTGCCTCCCGAGGCAGCCGCTCTGGAAACACCATATATTTT; cdr3_aa: CASRGSRSGNTIYF
clone_size: once; v_call: TRBV11-2; d_call: TRBD1; j_call: TRBJ1-2; cdr3_nt: TGTGCCAGCAGCTCACGGACAGGGGGAAGGGGTTATGGCTACACCTTC; cdr3_aa: CASSSRTGGRGYGYTF
clone_size: few; v_call: TRBV18; d_call: .; j_call: TRBJ1-5; cdr3_nt: TGTGCCAGCTCACCAATATTCAGCAATCAGCCCCAGCATTTT; cdr3_aa: CASSPIFSNQPQHF
clone_size: .; v_call: TRBV12-5; d_call: .; j_call: TRBJ2-1; cdr3_nt: TGTGCTAGTGGTTTGGGATACAATGAGCAGTTCTTC; cdr3_aa: CASGLGYNEQFF
clone_size: once; v_call: TRBV5-1; d_call: .; j_call: TRBJ2-1; cdr3_nt: TGCGCCAGCAGCTTGGAAAGTAGCCCCTGGGACAATGAGCAGTTCTTC; cdr3_aa: CASSLESSPWDNEQFF
clone_size: once; v_call: TRBV28; d_call: TRBD2; j_call: TRBJ2-7; cdr3_nt: TGTGCCAGCAGTGTCCATAGCGGGAGCCCCTACGAGCAGTACTTC; cdr3_aa: CASSVHSGSPYEQYF
clone_size: .; v_call: TRBV11-1; d_call: .; j_call: TRBJ2-7; cdr3_nt: TGTGCCAGCAGCTACCTCCGGGGGCAGCAGCAGGCCTACGAGCAGTACTTC; cdr3_aa: CASSYLRGQQQAYEQYF
clone_size: once; v_call: TRBV18; d_call: .; j_call: TRBJ2-3; cdr3_nt: TGTGCCAGCTCACCGTCCGGGGCTGATACGCAGTATTTT; cdr3_aa: CASSPSGADTQYF
clone_size: .; v_call: TRBV6-4; d_call: .; j_call: TRBJ1-5; cdr3_nt: TGTGCCAGCAGAACAGGGACGCGGCAGCCCCAGCATTTT; cdr3_aa: CASRTGTRQPQHF
clone_size: .; v_call: TRBV28; d_call: TRBD1; j_call: TRBJ1-5; cdr3_nt: TGTGCCAGCAGTTTCTACAGGGGAGGATGGCCCCAGCATTTT; cdr3_aa: CASSFYRGGWPQHF
clone_size: .; v_call: TRBV15; d_call: TRBD2; j_call: TRBJ2-4; cdr3_nt: TGTGCCACCAGCACTGGGTCACTAGCGGTAAACATTCAGTACTTC; cdr3_aa: CATSTGSLAVNIQYF
clone_size: once; v_call: TRBV29-1; d_call: TRBD1; j_call: TRBJ2-1; cdr3_nt: TGCAGCGTTGAAGAAGATCCAGGGGGTGTCAGCTCCTACAATGAGCAGTTCTTC; cdr3_aa: CSVEEDPGGVSSYNEQFF
clone_size: few; v_call: TRBV9; d_call: .; j_call: TRBJ2-7; cdr3_nt: TGTGCCAGCAGCGTAGGGTATGGGAACCTCGACGAGCAGTACTTC; cdr3_aa: CASSVGYGNLDEQYF
clone_size: .; v_call: TRBV6-5; d_call: TRBD1; j_call: TRBJ1-2; cdr3_nt: TGTGCCACCTTCCGACAGGGTAGGAGTGGCTACACCTTC; cdr3_aa: CATFRQGRSGYTF
clone_size: .; v_call: TRBV29-1; d_call: .; j_call: TRBJ1-1; cdr3_nt: TGCAGCGTTGATTGGCAGGCGAACACTGAAGCTTTCTTT; cdr3_aa: CSVDWQANTEAFF
clone_size: .; v_call: TRBV15; d_call: TRBD1; j_call: TRBJ1-4; cdr3_nt: TGTGCCACCAGCAGAGTCAGGACAGGGGGCGCACAGGAAAAACTGTTTTTT; cdr3_aa: CATSRVRTGGAQEKLFF
clone_size: .; v_call: TRBV28; d_call: TRBD2; j_call: TRBJ2-7; cdr3_nt: TGTGCCAGCCAAGATGCCGCTAGCGGGGGATACGAGCAGTACTTC; cdr3_aa: CASQDAASGGYEQYF
clone_size: .; v_call: TRBV28; d_call: .; j_call: TRBJ2-7; cdr3_nt: TGTGCCAGCAGTTTAACCTACTTCGGCGCGTCCTCCTACGAGCAGTACTTC; cdr3_aa: CASSLTYFGASSYEQYF
clone_size: .; v_call: TRBV7-9; d_call: .; j_call: TRBJ2-5; cdr3_nt: TGTGCCAGCAGCCCAAGGCTTGAAGCCCCGGCAGAGACCCAGTACTTC; cdr3_aa: CASSPRLEAPAETQYF
clone_size: .; v_call: TRBV14; d_call: .; j_call: TRBJ2-7; cdr3_nt: TGTGCCAGCAGCCAAGCCGGCGGCACGGTCTACGAGCAGTACTTC; cdr3_aa: CASSQAGGTVYEQYF
clone_size: .; v_call: TRBV20-1; d_call: .; j_call: TRBJ2-1; cdr3_nt: TGCATGGGCGCGGGACCCCGGTTGTCGTTCTTC; cdr3_aa: CMGAGPRLSFF
clone_size: .; v_call: TRBV27; d_call: TRBD1; j_call: TRBJ1-5; cdr3_nt: TGTGCCAGCAGTTTATTCACAGGGGGGAATCAGCCCCAGCATTTT; cdr3_aa: CASSLFTGGNQPQHF
clone_size: once; v_call: TRBV5-4; d_call: .; j_call: TRBJ1-1; cdr3_nt: TGTGCCAGCAGCTTGAAAGGGGCCGGGCCACGAACTGAAGCTTTCTTT; cdr3_aa: CASSLKGAGPRTEAFF
clone_size: .; v_call: TRBV2; d_call: .; j_call: TRBJ2-7; cdr3_nt: TGTGCCAGCAGGGGGGTTGGCCAAGCCTACGAGCAGTACTTC; cdr3_aa: CASRGVGQAYEQYF
clone_size: .; v_call: TRBV6-5; d_call: TRBD1; j_call: TRBJ2-7; cdr3_nt: TGTGCCAGCAGCACAGGGGCGCCCTTCGCCTACGAGCAGTACTTC; cdr3_aa: CASSTGAPFAYEQYF
clone_size: .; v_call: TRBV4-2; d_call: .; j_call: TRBJ2-1; cdr3_nt: TGTGCCAGCAGCCAACCGTCATCCTACAATGAGCAGTTCTTC; cdr3_aa: CASSQPSSYNEQFF
clone_size: .; v_call: TRBV28; d_call: TRBD1; j_call: TRBJ1-2; cdr3_nt: TGTGCCAGCAGTTTAGCAGTTGGGACAGGGGTGTCCACCTTC; cdr3_aa: CASSLAVGTGVSTF
clone_size: .; v_call: TRBV7-9; d_call: TRBD1; j_call: TRBJ2-5; cdr3_nt: TGTGCCAGCAGCTTAGTAGGGGGCGAGACCCAGTACTTC; cdr3_aa: CASSLVGGETQYF
clone_size: .; v_call: TRBV5-4; d_call: .; j_call: TRBJ2-7; cdr3_nt: TGTGCCAGCAGCTTGGCCGGTAGGGGACCTTACGAGCAGTACTTC; cdr3_aa: CASSLAGRGPYEQYF
clone_size: .; v_call: TRBV27; d_call: .; j_call: TRBJ2-7; cdr3_nt: TGTGCCAGCAGTTTATCGCCGGTTGGGACGCAGTACTTC; cdr3_aa: CASSLSPVGTQYF
clone_size: .; v_call: TRBV6-1; d_call: TRBD2; j_call: TRBJ2-1; cdr3_nt: TGTGCCAGCAGTGGGCGGGAGGGCCTATCCGAGCAGTTCTTC; cdr3_aa: CASSGREGLSEQFF
clone_size: .; v_call: TRBV10-1; d_call: TRBD2; j_call: TRBJ2-1; cdr3_nt: TGCGCCAGCAGTGGGGGACTAGCCGCCACCTACAATGAGCAGTTCTTC; cdr3_aa: CASSGGLAATYNEQFF
clone_size: .; v_call: TRBV5-1; d_call: .; j_call: TRBJ2-1; cdr3_nt: TGCGCCAGCAGCACGGGGACTTTGGGTGAGCAGTTCTTC; cdr3_aa: CASSTGTLGEQFF
clone_size: .; v_call: TRBV29-1; d_call: .; j_call: TRBJ2-7; cdr3_nt: TGCAGCGTGACTCAGGGTCCCCCAAGGTACGAGCAGTACTTC; cdr3_aa: CSVTQGPPRYEQYF
clone_size: .; v_call: TRBV20-1; d_call: .; j_call: TRBJ2-1; cdr3_nt: TGCAGTGCTAGAGATAATCTGTTGCAGTTCTTC; cdr3_aa: CSARDNLLQFF
clone_size: .; v_call: TRBV19; d_call: TRBD2; j_call: TRBJ2-5; cdr3_nt: TGTGCCAGCAGGACTAGCGGGAGAGGTGAGACCCAGTACTTC; cdr3_aa: CASRTSGRGETQYF
clone_size: .; v_call: TRBV6-5; d_call: .; j_call: TRBJ2-5; cdr3_nt: TGTGCCAGCAGTTACTCGATTGGGTCGGGCGGGGAGACCCAGTACTTC; cdr3_aa: CASSYSIGSGGETQYF
clone_size: .; v_call: TRBV19; d_call: .; j_call: TRBJ2-2; cdr3_nt: TGTGCCAGTATGGGACTTCCCGGGGGGGAGCTGTTTTTT; cdr3_aa: CASMGLPGGELFF
clone_size: .; v_call: TRBV9; d_call: .; j_call: TRBJ1-2; cdr3_nt: TGTGCCAGCAGCGTCCGGACGGAAGACTATGGCTACACCTTC; cdr3_aa: CASSVRTEDYGYTF
clone_size: .; v_call: TRBV14; d_call: .; j_call: TRBJ1-4; cdr3_nt: TGTGCCAGCAGCCAAGTTCCCCAAGGGGAAAAACTGTTTTTT; cdr3_aa: CASSQVPQGEKLFF
clone_size: once; v_call: TRBV11-2; d_call: .; j_call: TRBJ2-7; cdr3_nt: TGTGCCACCGGGCGCCCGAGCTCCTACGAGCAGTACTTC; cdr3_aa: CATGRPSSYEQYF
clone_size: .; v_call: TRBV9; d_call: .; j_call: TRBJ2-2; cdr3_nt: TGTGCCAGCAGCGTATCCTGGAACACCGGGGAGCTGTTTTTT; cdr3_aa: CASSVSWNTGELFF
clone_size: few; v_call: TRBV9; d_call: .; j_call: TRBJ1-3; cdr3_nt: TGTGCCAGCCGCTCCTCTGGAAACACCATATATTTT; cdr3_aa: CASRSSGNTIYF
clone_size: .; v_call: TRBV21-1; d_call: .; j_call: TRBJ1-4; cdr3_nt: TGTGCCAGCAGCAAAGTCGGGCGGTTGGATGAAAAACTGTTTTTT; cdr3_aa: CASSKVGRLDEKLFF